This T cell receptor beta chain comes out of a study of T cells in localized non-small cell lung cancer (dated by TCRdb to 2019 to 2021). Background on the whole study: Comparing tumors with uninvolved tumor-adjacent lungs, the study looked at the T cell repertoires of 220 or so patients with early-stage NSCLC. All 220 or so NSCLC patients in the cohort were treatment-naive and had localized lung tumors that were resected. A mean age of around 66 years was recorded for the NSCLC patients, of whom around 120 were male and around 100 were female. Findings and caveats that apply to the study as a whole: Since the design was exploratory, TCR variables were selected using unadjusted p-values with no false-discovery rate correction. Uninvolved tumor-adjacent lung showed the highest T cell clonality, higher than tumor, which suggests more focused antigenic responses in the uninvolved tumor-adjacent lung. Multi-region tumor sequencing was not performed, so intratumor heterogeneity could not be excluded. Longer overall survival was associated with higher blood T cell density, whereas shorter survival was associated with higher adjacent-lung clonality. A median of roughly 60 of the top 100 tumor clones were detected in paired uninvolved adjacent lung, and some 30 of these tumor clones were also found among the top 100 clones of the paired uninvolved adjacent lung.

Details on this clone: Its antigen is not yet known. Per-nucleotide qualities are absent, and no much larger clonotype sits a single base away.

TCR beta CDR3 regions were sequenced from DNA using the immunoSEQ Assay. The paper's data handling went like this. T cell density was computed as TCR beta template counts normalized to usable DNA estimated by amplifying housekeeping genes. Using the preseqR package, richness was estimated by extrapolating to 120,000 templates for tissue samples and 400,000 templates for PBMC samples. Clonality was taken to be one minus Pielou's evenness. Tissue-enriched TCRs were identified through differential abundance testing performed on productive amino-acid clonotypes, with a minimum total count of 5 and an alpha of 0.1. Repertoire overlap between compartments was quantified with the Jaccard Index and Morisita Overlap Index. GLIPH grouped TCR beta CDR3s together with public tetramer-defined viral CDR3s, and a viral motif had to include at least three viral sequences and show V-gene enrichment. TCRdb took this table from immuneACCESS and kept in-frame rearrangements with V and J called. Such tables lack part of the clones; where checked against another copy, unresolved V genes explain under half of the gap, and the rest is unexplained. Clone size and the V and J calls come from that table; the DNA yielded D and trimming. For this sample there are about 6,300 clones; 80% to 90% appear just once. Roughly a sixth of the sample belongs to the ten largest clones.

At diagnosis, tumor, uninvolved tumor-adjacent lung and peripheral blood were collected and then preserved as a mix of FFPE and fresh-frozen material. Blood samples were analyzed as peripheral blood mononuclear cells for TCR repertoire profiling. The CDR3 goes from the cysteine to the phenylalanine over 14 residues. Only the CDR3 portion is preserved as DNA: 42 bases, with reading frame beginning at the first base. Reading the germline V gene gives CDR1 SGHDT and CDR2 YYEEEE. Trimming removed 4 bases from V and 7 bases from J, leaving 18 bases between the germline ends. The chain couples TRBV5-6 to TRBJ2-7; a confident D gene designation cannot be given. The input for sequencing was peripheral blood, taken before any cancer treatment. This clonotype originated in a male donor aged 60 or over with stage I lung adenocarcinoma. The CDR3 in this case is CASSPRKGLREQYF. The DNA sequence is given as TGTGCCAGCAGCCCCCGTAAGGGCCTACGGGAGCAGTACTTC.